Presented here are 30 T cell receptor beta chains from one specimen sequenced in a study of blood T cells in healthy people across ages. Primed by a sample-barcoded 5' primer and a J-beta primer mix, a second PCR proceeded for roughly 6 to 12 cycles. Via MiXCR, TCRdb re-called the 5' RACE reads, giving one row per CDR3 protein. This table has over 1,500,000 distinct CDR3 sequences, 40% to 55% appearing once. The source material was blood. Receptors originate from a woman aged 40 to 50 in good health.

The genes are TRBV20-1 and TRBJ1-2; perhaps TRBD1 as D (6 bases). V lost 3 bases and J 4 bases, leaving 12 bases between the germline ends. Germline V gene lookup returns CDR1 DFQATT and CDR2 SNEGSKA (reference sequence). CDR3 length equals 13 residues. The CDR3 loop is CSARETGPYGYTF. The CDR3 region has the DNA TGCAGTGCTAGGGAGACAGGCCCCTATGGCTACACCTTC.

The DNA of the CDR3 is TGCAGTGTTCGGGTCGTGGCAGGGGCAGAGACCCAGTACTTC. Amino acid sequence: CSVRVVAGAETQYF. V usage is TRBV20-1 and J usage is TRBJ2-5, with a possible D match to TRBD1 (6 bases). The CDR3 totals 14 residues. Trimming removed 7 bases from V and 4 bases from J, with 19 bases in between. The germline V gene encodes CDR1 DFQATT and CDR2 SNEGSKA (reference sequence).

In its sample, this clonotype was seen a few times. CDR3 coding DNA: TGTGCCAGCAGTTACTCGAGCGCGAGCTCCTATAATTCACCCCTCCACTTT. This encodes CASSYSSASSYNSPLHF. The J gene is TRBJ1-6, the V gene TRBV6-5; D gene ambiguous. Germline assignment: CDR1 MNHEY and CDR2 SVGAGI. CDR3 length: 17 amino acids. V was cut by 0 bases and J by 0 bases, with 9 bases left in between.

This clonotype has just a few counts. In DNA, the CDR3 is TGTGCCAGCAGCGAGAGGGCTGGGGCCAACGTCCTGACTTTC. Amino acids: CASSERAGANVLTF. The rearrangement links TRBV9 to TRBJ2-6; a weak D match, TRBD2 (5 bases). The CDR3 is 14 amino acids. The germline V gene encodes CDR1 SGDLS and CDR2 YYNGEE. V shed 3 bases and J shed 2 bases, with 6 bases lying between them.

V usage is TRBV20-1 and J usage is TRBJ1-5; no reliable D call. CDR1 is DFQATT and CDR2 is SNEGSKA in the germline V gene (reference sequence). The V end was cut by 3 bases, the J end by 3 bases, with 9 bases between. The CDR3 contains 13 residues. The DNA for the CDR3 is TGCAGTGCTAGCTGGGGTCTCAATCAGCCCCAGCATTTT. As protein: CSASWGLNQPQHF.

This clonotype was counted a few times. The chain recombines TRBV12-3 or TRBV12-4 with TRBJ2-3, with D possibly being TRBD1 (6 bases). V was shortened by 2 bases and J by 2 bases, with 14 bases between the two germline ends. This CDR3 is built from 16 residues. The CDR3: CASSLIRGRPTDTQYF. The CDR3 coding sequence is TGTGCCAGCAGTTTAATCAGGGGCCGCCCCACAGATACGCAGTATTTT.

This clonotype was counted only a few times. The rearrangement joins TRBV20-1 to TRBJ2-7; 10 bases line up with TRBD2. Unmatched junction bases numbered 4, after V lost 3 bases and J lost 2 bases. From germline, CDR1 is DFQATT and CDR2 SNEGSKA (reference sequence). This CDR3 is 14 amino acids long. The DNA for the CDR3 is TGCAGTGCTAGGAAGCGGGGGGGGCCCTACGAGCAGTACTTC. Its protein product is CSARKRGGPYEQYF.

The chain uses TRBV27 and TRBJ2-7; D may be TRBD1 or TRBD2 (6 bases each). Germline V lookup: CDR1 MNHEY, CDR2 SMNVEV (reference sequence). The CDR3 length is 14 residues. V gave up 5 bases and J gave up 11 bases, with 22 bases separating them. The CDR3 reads CASSALGGPSVEYF. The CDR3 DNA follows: TGTGCCAGCAGTGCACTAGGGGGGCCTTCGGTGGAGTACTTC.

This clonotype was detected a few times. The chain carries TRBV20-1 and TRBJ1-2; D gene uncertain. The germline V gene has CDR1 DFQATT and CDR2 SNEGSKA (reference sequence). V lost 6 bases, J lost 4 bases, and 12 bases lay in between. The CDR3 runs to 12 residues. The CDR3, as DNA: TGCAGTGCGGAATTACCCCCCTATGGCTACACCTTC. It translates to CSAELPPYGYTF.

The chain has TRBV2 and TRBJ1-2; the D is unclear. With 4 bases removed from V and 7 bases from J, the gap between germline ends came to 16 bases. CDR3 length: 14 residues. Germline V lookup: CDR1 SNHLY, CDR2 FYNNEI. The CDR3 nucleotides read TGTGCCAGCAGTGTCGAGACACAAGGTGGTGGCTACACCTTC. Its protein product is CASSVETQGGGYTF.

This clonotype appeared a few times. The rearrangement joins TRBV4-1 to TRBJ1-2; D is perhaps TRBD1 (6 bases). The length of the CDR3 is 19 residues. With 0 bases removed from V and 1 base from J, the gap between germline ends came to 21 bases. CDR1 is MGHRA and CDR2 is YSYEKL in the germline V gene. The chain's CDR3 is CASSQDQSGAGVFNYGYTF. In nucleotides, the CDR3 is TGCGCCAGCAGCCAAGATCAGTCCGGAGCAGGGGTTTTTAACTATGGCTACACCTTC.

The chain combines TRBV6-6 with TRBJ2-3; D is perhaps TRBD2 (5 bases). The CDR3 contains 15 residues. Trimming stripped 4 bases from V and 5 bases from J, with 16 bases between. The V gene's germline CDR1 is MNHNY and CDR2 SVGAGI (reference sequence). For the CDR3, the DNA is TGTGCCAGCAGTTTATTAGGGTCTGAGGGAGATACGCAGTATTTT. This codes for CASSLLGSEGDTQYF.

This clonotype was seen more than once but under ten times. As DNA, the CDR3 is TGTGCCAGCAGTTACGGTTTAACCGAGCAGTTCTTC. Translated: CASSYGLTEQFF. The chain carries TRBV6-2 or TRBV6-3 and TRBJ2-1; D not resolved. CDR3 length: 12 residues. Deletions cut 2 bases from V and 10 bases from J, with 9 bases between. The germline gives CDR1 MNHEY, CDR2 SVGEGT.

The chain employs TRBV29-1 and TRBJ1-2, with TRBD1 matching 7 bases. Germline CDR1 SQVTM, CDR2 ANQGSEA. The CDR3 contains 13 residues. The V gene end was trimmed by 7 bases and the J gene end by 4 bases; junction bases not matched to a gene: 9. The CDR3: CSAVDRDGYGYTF. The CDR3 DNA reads TGCAGCGCTGTCGACAGGGATGGCTATGGCTACACCTTC. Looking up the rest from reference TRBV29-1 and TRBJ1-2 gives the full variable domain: SAVISQKPSRDICQRGTSLTIQCQVDSQVTMMFWYRQQPGQSLTLIATANQGSEATYESGFVIDKFPISRPNLTFSTLTVSNMSPEDSSIYLCSAVDRDGYGYTFGSGTRLTVV.

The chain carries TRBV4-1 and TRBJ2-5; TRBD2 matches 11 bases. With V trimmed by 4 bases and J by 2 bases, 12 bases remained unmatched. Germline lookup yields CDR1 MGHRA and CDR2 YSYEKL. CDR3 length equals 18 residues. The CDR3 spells CASSPLFGSGGGQETQYF. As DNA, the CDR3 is TGCGCCAGCAGCCCCTTGTTTGGTAGCGGGGGGGGACAAGAGACCCAGTACTTC.

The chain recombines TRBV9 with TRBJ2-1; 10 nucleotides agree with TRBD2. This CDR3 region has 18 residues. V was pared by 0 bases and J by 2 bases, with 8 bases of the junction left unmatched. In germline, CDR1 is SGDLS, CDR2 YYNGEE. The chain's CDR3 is CASSVVPSGGATYNEQFF. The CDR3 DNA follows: TGTGCCAGCAGCGTAGTCCCCAGCGGGGGGGCCACCTACAATGAGCAGTTCTTC.

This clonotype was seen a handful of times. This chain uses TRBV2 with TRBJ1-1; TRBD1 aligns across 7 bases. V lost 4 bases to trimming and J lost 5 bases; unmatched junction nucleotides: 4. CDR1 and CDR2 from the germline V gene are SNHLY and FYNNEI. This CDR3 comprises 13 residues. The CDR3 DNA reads TGTGCCAGCAGTGGACTACAGGGGACTGAAGCTTTCTTT. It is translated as CASSGLQGTEAFF.

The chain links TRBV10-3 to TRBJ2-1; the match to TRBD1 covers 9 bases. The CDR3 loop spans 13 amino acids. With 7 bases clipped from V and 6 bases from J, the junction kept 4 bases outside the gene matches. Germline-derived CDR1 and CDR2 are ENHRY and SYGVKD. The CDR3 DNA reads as TGTGCCATCAAGGGACAGGGATCCAATGAGCAGTTCTTC. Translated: CAIKGQGSNEQFF.

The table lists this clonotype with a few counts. The CDR3 is CATSFLRSRGATTDTQYF. DNA for the CDR3: TGTGCCACCAGCTTTCTCCGGTCGCGGGGGGCCACCACAGATACGCAGTATTTT. This chain links TRBV15 with TRBJ2-3; 8 bases are shared with TRBD2. Germline-derived CDR1 and CDR2 are LNHNV and YYDKDF (reference sequence). V lost 5 bases and J lost 2; bases outside the gene matches: 15. There are 18 residues in the CDR3.

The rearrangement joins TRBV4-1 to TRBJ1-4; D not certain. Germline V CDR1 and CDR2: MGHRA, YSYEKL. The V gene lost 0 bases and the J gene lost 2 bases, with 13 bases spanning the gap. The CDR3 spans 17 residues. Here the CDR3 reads CASSQDRGVVTNEKLFF. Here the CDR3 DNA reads TGCGCCAGCAGCCAAGATCGGGGTGTTGTGACTAATGAAAAACTGTTTTTT.

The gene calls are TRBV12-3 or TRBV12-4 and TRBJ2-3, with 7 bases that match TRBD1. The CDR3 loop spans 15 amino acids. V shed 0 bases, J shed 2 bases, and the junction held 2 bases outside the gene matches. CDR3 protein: CASSLAGQLTDTQYF. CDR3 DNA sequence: TGTGCCAGCAGTTTAGCGGGACAGCTCACAGATACGCAGTATTTT.

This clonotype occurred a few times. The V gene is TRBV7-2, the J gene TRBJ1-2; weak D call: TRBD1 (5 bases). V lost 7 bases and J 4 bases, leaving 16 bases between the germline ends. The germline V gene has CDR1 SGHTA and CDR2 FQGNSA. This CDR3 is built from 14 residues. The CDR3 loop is CASTAAEGPYGYTF. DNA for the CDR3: TGTGCCAGCACTGCAGCCGAGGGGCCCTATGGCTACACCTTC.

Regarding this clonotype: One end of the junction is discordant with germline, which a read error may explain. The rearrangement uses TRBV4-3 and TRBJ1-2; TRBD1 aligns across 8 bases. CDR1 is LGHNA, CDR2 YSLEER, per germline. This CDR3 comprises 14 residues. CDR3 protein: CANSQVRTGPPGTF. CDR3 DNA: TGCGCCAACAGCCAAGTGAGGACAGGGCCCCCGGGCACCTTC.

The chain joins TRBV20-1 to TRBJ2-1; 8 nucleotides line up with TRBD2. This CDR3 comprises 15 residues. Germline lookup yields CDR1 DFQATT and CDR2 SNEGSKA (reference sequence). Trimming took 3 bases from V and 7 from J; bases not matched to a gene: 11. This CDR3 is CSASLSAGAGNEQFF. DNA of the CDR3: TGCAGTGCTAGTCTCTCAGCGGGGGCCGGGAATGAGCAGTTCTTC.

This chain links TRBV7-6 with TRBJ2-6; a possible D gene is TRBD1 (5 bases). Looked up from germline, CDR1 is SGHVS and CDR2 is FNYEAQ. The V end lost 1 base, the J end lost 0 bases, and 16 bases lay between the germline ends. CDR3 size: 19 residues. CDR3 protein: CASSLDLGPFGSGANVLTF. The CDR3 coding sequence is TGTGCCAGCAGCTTAGATTTGGGGCCCTTTGGCTCTGGGGCCAACGTCCTGACTTTC.

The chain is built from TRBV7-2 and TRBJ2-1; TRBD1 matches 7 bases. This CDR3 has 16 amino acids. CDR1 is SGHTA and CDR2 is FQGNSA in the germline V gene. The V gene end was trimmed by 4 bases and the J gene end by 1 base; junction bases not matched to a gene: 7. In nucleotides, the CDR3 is TGTGCCAGCAGCTCACGGGACAGTTTATCCTACAATGAGCAGTTCTTC. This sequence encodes CASSSRDSLSYNEQFF.

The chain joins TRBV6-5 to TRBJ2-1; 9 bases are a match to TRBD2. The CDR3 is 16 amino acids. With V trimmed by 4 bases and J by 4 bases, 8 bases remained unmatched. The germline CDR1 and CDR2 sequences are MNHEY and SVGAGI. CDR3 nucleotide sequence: TGTGCCAGCAGTTGCGGGTCTAGCGGGGTTTACAATGAGCAGTTCTTC. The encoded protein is CASSCGSSGVYNEQFF.

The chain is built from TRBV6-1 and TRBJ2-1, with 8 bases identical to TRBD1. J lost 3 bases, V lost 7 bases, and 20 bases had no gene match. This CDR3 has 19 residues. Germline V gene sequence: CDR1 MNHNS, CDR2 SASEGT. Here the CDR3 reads CASNPQGDWRVSFYNEQFF. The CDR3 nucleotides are TGTGCCAGCAACCCACAGGGGGATTGGCGGGTCTCTTTCTACAATGAGCAGTTCTTC.

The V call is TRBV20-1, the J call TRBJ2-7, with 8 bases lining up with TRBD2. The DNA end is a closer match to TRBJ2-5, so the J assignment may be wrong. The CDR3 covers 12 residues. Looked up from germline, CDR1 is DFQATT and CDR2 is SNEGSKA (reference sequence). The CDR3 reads CSAVAGTETQYF. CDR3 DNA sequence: TGCAGTGCAGTAGCGGGAACAGAGACCCAGTACTTC.

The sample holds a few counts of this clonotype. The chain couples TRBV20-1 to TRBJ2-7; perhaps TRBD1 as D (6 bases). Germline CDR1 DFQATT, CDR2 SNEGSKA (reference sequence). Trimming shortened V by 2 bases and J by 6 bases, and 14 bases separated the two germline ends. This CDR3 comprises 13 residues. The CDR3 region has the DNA TGCAGTGCTAGATCTGTTACAGGGACCGAGCAGTACTTC. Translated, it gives CSARSVTGTEQYF.